A selection of T cell receptor beta chains follows, all from one sample in a study of PD-L1 blockade in urothelial cancer. TCRdb's copy holds only in-frame clones and misses some; the assay was immunoSEQ multiplex PCR. The sample records tens of thousands of clones, about 86% being singletons. Sample: PBMCs, taken around atezolizumab (anti-PD-L1) treatment. The receptors originated from a man in his forties or fifties with urothelial cancer. The CDR3 runs from the conserved cysteine through the conserved F or W. Fields, in order: J gene, D gene, V gene, CDR3 protein, CDR3 DNA. D genes are given only for firm matches.

J: TRBJ2-3
D: TRBD2
V: TRBV5-1
CDR3: CASSSEAGGTDTQYF
DNA: TGCGCCAGCAGCTCGGAGGCGGGGGGCACAGATACGCAGTATTTT

J: TRBJ1-3
D: .
V: TRBV11-2
CDR3: CASSESPGPGNTIYF
DNA: TGTGCCAGCAGCGAATCACCAGGGCCCGGAAACACCATATATTTT

J: TRBJ1-1
D: .
V: TRBV18
CDR3: CASSPSRDIVDEAFF
DNA: TGTGCCAGCTCACCATCCCGGGACATAGTTGATGAAGCTTTCTTT

J: TRBJ2-7
D: .
V: TRBV7-9
CDR3: CASSLFNEQYF
DNA: TGTGCCAGCAGCTTATTCAACGAGCAGTACTTC

J: TRBJ1-2
D: TRBD1
V: TRBV7-2
CDR3: CASSGQGGYGYTF
DNA: TGTGCCAGCAGCGGACAGGGGGGCTATGGCTACACCTTC

J: TRBJ2-5
D: .
V: TRBV11-2
CDR3: CASSLDRRSETQYF
DNA: TGTGCCAGCAGCTTAGATCGGAGGAGTGAGACCCAGTACTTC

J: TRBJ1-2
D: .
V: TRBV18
CDR3: CASSPEGLYGYTF
DNA: TGTGCCAGCTCACCAGAGGGCCTCTATGGCTACACCTTC

J: TRBJ2-1
D: TRBD2
V: TRBV30
CDR3: CAWNRGRTSGSNEQFF
DNA: TGTGCCTGGAACCGGGGTAGGACTAGCGGGAGCAATGAGCAGTTCTTC

J: TRBJ1-1
D: .
V: TRBV18
CDR3: CASSPRQLDVGERAFF
DNA: TGTGCCAGCTCACCACGCCAACTAGACGTGGGAGAACGGGCTTTCTTT

J: TRBJ2-3
D: TRBD2
V: TRBV5-6
CDR3: CASSGGLAGGTDTQYF
DNA: TGTGCCAGCAGCGGGGGACTAGCGGGAGGCACAGATACGCAGTATTTT

J: TRBJ2-7
D: TRBD2
V: TRBV7-9
CDR3: CASSWTSGKFYEQYF
DNA: TGTGCCAGCAGCTGGACTAGCGGGAAGTTCTACGAGCAGTACTTC